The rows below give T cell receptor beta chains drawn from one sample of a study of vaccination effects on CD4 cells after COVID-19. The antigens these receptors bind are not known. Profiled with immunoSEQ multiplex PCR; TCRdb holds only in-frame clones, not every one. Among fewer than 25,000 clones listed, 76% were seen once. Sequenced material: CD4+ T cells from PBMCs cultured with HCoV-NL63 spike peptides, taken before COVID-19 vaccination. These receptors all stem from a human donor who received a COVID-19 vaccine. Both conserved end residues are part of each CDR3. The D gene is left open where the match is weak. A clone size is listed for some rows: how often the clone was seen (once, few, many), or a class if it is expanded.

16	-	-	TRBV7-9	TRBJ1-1	CASSWWGVLENTEAFF	TGTGCCAGCAGCTGGTGGGGGGTATTGGAGAACACTGAAGCTTTCTTT
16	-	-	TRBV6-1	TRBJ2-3	CASSEAGTLRADTQYF	TGTGCCAGCAGTGAAGCAGGGACTCTCCGGGCAGATACGCAGTATTTT
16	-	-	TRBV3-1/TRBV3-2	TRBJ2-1	CASSPALAFRDNEQFF	TGTGCCAGCAGCCCAGCCCTAGCGTTCCGGGACAATGAGCAGTTCTTC
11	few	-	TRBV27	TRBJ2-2	CATRRAGELFF	TGTGCCACCCGGAGGGCCGGGGAGCTGTTTTTT
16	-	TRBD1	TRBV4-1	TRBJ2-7	CASSQSPGQVISEQYF	TGCGCCAGCAGCCAGTCACCGGGACAGGTGATCTCCGAGCAGTACTTC
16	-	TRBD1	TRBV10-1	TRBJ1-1	CASSEGTGGARTEAFF	TGCGCCAGCAGTGAGGGGACAGGGGGCGCGAGGACTGAAGCTTTCTTT
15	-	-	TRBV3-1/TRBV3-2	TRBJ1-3	CASSLADHVWNTIYF	TGTGCCAGCAGCCTGGCGGACCACGTTTGGAACACCATATATTTT
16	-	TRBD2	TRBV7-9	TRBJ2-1	CASSPWTSGRYNEQFF	TGTGCCAGCAGCCCATGGACTAGCGGAAGGTACAATGAGCAGTTCTTC
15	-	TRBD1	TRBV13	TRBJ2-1	CASSLWTGGKNEQFF	TGTGCCAGCAGCTTGTGGACAGGGGGCAAGAATGAGCAGTTCTTC
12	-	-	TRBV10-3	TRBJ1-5	CAIRGTDQPQHF	TGTGCCATCAGGGGCACGGATCAGCCCCAGCATTTT
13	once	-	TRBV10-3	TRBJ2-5	CAIRGDSGETQYF	TGTGCCATCAGGGGGGACAGCGGGGAGACCCAGTACTTC
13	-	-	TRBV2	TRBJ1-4	CASQSNTNEKLFF	TGTGCCAGCCAAAGTAATACTAATGAAAAACTGTTTTTT
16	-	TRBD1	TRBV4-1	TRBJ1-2	CASSQEEQGRRYGYTF	TGCGCCAGCAGCCAAGAGGAACAGGGGAGGAGGTATGGCTACACCTTC
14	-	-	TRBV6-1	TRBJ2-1	CASSEVQTYNEQFF	TGTGCCAGCAGTGAAGTCCAGACGTACAATGAGCAGTTCTTC
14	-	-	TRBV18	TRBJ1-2	CASSPPGRTAGYTF	TGTGCCAGCTCACCACCCGGACGGACGGCTGGCTACACCTTC
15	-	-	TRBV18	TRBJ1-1	CASSPQTRGSAEAFF	TGTGCCAGCTCACCACAGACAAGGGGTAGCGCTGAAGCTTTCTTT
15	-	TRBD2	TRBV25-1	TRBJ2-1	CASSVTGTTENEQFF	TGTGCCAGCAGTGTCACTGGGACTACCGAAAATGAGCAGTTCTTC
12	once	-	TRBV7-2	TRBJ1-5	CASSYNNQPQHF	TGTGCCAGCAGCTACAACAATCAGCCCCAGCATTTT
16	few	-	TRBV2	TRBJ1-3	CASTRGGQLSGNTIYF	TGTGCCAGCACCCGGGGCGGACAGTTATCTGGAAACACCATATATTTT
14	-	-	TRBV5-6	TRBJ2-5	CASSLTGIQETQYF	TGTGCCAGCAGCTTGACGGGAATCCAAGAGACCCAGTACTTC
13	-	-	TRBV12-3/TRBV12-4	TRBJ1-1	CASSPRVDTEAFF	TGTGCCAGCAGTCCGAGGGTGGACACTGAAGCTTTCTTT
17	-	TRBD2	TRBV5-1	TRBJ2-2	CASRSSGGGFTTGELFF	TGCGCCAGCAGATCCTCGGGAGGGGGATTCACCACCGGGGAGCTGTTTTTT
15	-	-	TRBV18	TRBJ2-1	CASSPPQRRGNEQFF	TGTGCCAGCTCACCGCCGCAGCGCCGTGGGAATGAGCAGTTCTTC
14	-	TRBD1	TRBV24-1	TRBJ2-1	CATSEGQGNNEQFF	TGTGCCACCAGTGAGGGACAGGGGAACAATGAGCAGTTCTTC
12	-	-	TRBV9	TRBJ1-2	CASSSQEYGYTF	TGTGCCAGCAGCTCACAGGAATATGGCTACACCTTC
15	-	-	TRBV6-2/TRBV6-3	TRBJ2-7	CASSYSNWDRGEQYF	TGTGCCAGCAGTTACTCGAATTGGGATCGGGGTGAGCAGTACTTC
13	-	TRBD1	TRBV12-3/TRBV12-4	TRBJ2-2	CASRDSNTGELFF	TGTGCCAGCCGGGACAGTAACACCGGGGAGCTGTTTTTT
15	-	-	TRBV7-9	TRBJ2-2	CASSLVYVSTGELFF	TGTGCCAGCAGCTTAGTTTATGTAAGCACCGGGGAGCTGTTTTTT
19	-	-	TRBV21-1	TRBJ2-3	CASSKERPGLAVDTDTQYF	TGTGCCAGCAGCAAAGAAAGACCGGGACTAGCGGTCGACACAGATACGCAGTATTTT
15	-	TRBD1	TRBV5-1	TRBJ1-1	CASSSGTGSGTEAFF	TGCGCCAGCAGCTCTGGGACAGGGTCGGGCACTGAAGCTTTCTTT
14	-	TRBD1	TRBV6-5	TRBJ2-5	CASVRTGGGETQYF	TGTGCCAGCGTAAGGACAGGGGGCGGGGAGACCCAGTACTTC
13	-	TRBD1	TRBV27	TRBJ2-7	CASSLKGAHEQYF	TGTGCCAGCAGTCTTAAGGGGGCCCACGAGCAGTACTTC
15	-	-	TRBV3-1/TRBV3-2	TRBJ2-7	CASSSVLAGSSEQYF	TGTGCCAGCAGCTCAGTCCTAGCCGGCTCCAGCGAGCAGTACTTC
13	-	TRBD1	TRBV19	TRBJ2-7	CASSNLRGYEQYF	TGTGCCAGTAGTAACCTCAGGGGGTACGAGCAGTACTTC
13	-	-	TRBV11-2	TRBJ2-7	CASSLSTVGEQYF	TGTGCCAGCAGCCTATCCACGGTGGGAGAGCAGTACTTC
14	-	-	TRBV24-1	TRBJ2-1	CATSDLGGLNEQFF	TGTGCCACCAGTGATCTGGGGGGGCTCAATGAGCAGTTCTTC
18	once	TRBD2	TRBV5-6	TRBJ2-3	CASRIPGFWGGSTDTQYF	TGTGCCAGCAGGATACCGGGTTTTTGGGGGGGGAGCACAGATACGCAGTATTTT
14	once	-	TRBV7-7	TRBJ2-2	CASSVRESTGELFF	TGTGCCAGCAGCGTACGGGAGAGTACCGGGGAGCTGTTTTTT
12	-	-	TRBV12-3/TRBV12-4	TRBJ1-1	CASSLVEGLAFF	TGTGCCAGCAGTCTCGTAGAGGGGCTGGCTTTCTTT
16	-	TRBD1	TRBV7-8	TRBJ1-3	CASSPTGSPSGNTIYF	TGTGCCAGCAGCCCGACAGGGAGCCCCTCTGGAAACACCATATATTTT
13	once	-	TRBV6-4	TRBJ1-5	CASSPGERQPQHF	TGTGCCAGCAGTCCAGGGGAACGCCAGCCCCAGCATTTT
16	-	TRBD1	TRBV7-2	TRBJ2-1	CASSFTGTGGLNEQFF	TGTGCCAGCAGCTTCACCGGGACAGGGGGTCTGAATGAGCAGTTCTTC
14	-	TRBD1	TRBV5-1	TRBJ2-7	CASSPRDRVLEQYF	TGCGCCAGCAGCCCCCGGGACAGGGTCCTCGAGCAGTACTTC